These T cell receptor beta chains were read from a single sample in a study of T cell responses to AZD1222 COVID-19 vaccine. Here immunoSEQ multiplex PCR was the method, and the copy in TCRdb shows in-frame clones only, minus some. Of about 140,000 clones listed, 89% are singletons. This sample comprised peripheral blood, obtained on day 0 of AZD1222 vaccination. These receptor sequences come from an adult in good health. Both conserved end residues are part of each CDR3. D genes are given only for firm matches. Clone size is stated in some rows and not others, as once, few, many or a class when expanded.

TRBV29-1	once	14	TRBJ1-2	TRBD1	CSVPGQGGFDGYTF	TGCAGCGTCCCGGGACAGGGGGGGTTTGATGGCTACACCTTC
TRBV14	.	16	TRBJ1-1	TRBD1	CASSQVTGGRNTEAFF	TGTGCCAGCAGCCAAGTCACAGGGGGCCGGAACACTGAAGCTTTCTTT
TRBV7-9	.	15	TRBJ2-5	TRBD1	CASSPHRGAEETQYF	TGTGCCAGCAGCCCGCACAGGGGAGCTGAAGAGACCCAGTACTTC
TRBV10-1	.	14	TRBJ2-7	.	CASSEGTSSYEQYF	TGCGCCAGCAGTGAGGGGACATCCTCCTACGAGCAGTACTTC
TRBV3-1/TRBV3-2	few	13	TRBJ2-7	TRBD2	CASSHPAGVEQYF	TGTGCCAGCAGCCACCCAGCGGGAGTTGAGCAGTACTTC
TRBV5-1	.	13	TRBJ2-5	TRBD2	CASSSGSTETQYF	TGCGCCAGCAGCAGCGGGAGTACAGAGACCCAGTACTTC
TRBV6-2/TRBV6-3	few	14	TRBJ2-3	.	CASSNAGATDTQYF	TGTGCCAGCAGTAACGCAGGGGCCACAGATACGCAGTATTTT
TRBV9	.	16	TRBJ2-3	.	CASSQVRDVGTDTQYF	TGTGCCAGCAGCCAAGTAAGGGACGTAGGCACAGATACGCAGTATTTT
TRBV11-3	.	15	TRBJ2-1	TRBD2	CASSSVAGGKDEQFF	TGTGCCAGCAGCTCCGTAGCGGGGGGGAAAGATGAGCAGTTCTTC
TRBV9	.	16	TRBJ1-1	.	CASSGTEEEGGTEAFF	TGTGCCAGCAGCGGTACAGAGGAGGAGGGAGGAACTGAAGCTTTCTTT
TRBV27	once	16	TRBJ2-5	.	CASSLSGGGWTETQYF	TGTGCCAGCAGTTTATCGGGTGGAGGGTGGACAGAGACCCAGTACTTC
TRBV5-1	.	14	TRBJ1-2	.	CASSPDSLNYGYTF	TGCGCCAGCAGCCCGGACAGTTTAAACTATGGCTACACCTTC
TRBV7-3	.	16	TRBJ1-3	.	CASSAYYRDSGNTIYF	TGTGCCAGCAGCGCCTACTACAGGGACTCTGGAAACACCATATATTTT
TRBV19	few	14	TRBJ1-2	.	CASSGRVVDYGYTF	TGTGCCAGTAGTGGTAGGGTAGTTGACTATGGCTACACCTTC
TRBV5-5	.	17	TRBJ2-2	TRBD2	CASSLLPSGGSTGELFF	TGTGCCAGCAGCTTGCTCCCTAGCGGGGGAAGCACCGGGGAGCTGTTTTTT
TRBV4-1	.	15	TRBJ2-7	.	CASSQDGIAAYEQYF	TGCGCCAGCAGCCAAGATGGTATAGCGGCGTACGAGCAGTACTTC
TRBV24-1	.	13	TRBJ1-5	.	CAVRGAVNQPQHF	TGTGCCGTCCGAGGGGCAGTAAATCAGCCCCAGCATTTT
TRBV10-3	.	14	TRBJ1-1	.	CAIRPGHQNTEAFF	TGTGCCATCAGGCCGGGACACCAGAACACTGAAGCTTTCTTT
TRBV6-6	.	14	TRBJ1-6	TRBD1	CASSLTGGTSPLHF	TGTGCCAGCAGTTTGACAGGGGGCACTTCACCCCTCCACTTT
TRBV9	.	14	TRBJ1-1	.	CASSVDRANTEAFF	TGTGCCAGCAGCGTAGACAGGGCGAACACTGAAGCTTTCTTT
TRBV6-5	.	13	TRBJ2-7	.	CASSYSTVGEQYF	TGTGCCAGCAGTTACTCAACGGTGGGGGAGCAGTACTTC
TRBV9	.	15	TRBJ2-7	TRBD2	CASSVGASGSYEQYF	TGTGCCAGCAGCGTAGGGGCTAGCGGGTCCTACGAGCAGTACTTC
TRBV5-1	.	13	TRBJ1-2	.	CASSSTGSYGYTF	TGCGCCAGCAGCTCTACAGGGAGCTATGGCTACACCTTC